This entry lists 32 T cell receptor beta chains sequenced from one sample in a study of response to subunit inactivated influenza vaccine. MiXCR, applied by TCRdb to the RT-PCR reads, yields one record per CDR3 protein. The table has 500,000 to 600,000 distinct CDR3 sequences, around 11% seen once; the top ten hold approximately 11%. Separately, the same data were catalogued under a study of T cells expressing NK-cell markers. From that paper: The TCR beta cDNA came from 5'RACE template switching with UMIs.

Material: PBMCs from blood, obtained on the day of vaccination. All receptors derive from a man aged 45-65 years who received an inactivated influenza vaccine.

The CDR3 reads CASSQVAGVYEQYF. The CDR3 bases are TGTGCCAGCAGCCAAGTAGCGGGAGTCTACGAGCAGTACTTC. This chain uses TRBV3-1 with TRBJ2-7; 9 positions match TRBD2. The CDR3 is 14 residues long. V lost 1 base to trimming and J lost 3 bases; unmatched junction nucleotides: 1. Germline V lookup: CDR1 LGHDT, CDR2 YNNKEL (reference sequence).

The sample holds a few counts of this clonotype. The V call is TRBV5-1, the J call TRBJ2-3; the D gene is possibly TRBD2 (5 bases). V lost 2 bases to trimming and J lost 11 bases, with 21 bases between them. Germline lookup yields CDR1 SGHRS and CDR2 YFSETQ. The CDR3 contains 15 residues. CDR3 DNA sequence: TGCGCCAGCAGCTTTATTCGAAACGACCTAGGGAGGCAGTATTTT. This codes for CASSFIRNDLGRQYF.

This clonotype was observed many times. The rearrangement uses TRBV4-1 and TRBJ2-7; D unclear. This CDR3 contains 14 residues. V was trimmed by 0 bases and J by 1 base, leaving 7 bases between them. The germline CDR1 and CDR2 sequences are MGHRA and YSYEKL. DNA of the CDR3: TGCGCCAGCAGCCAAGATTATACATCCTACGAGCAGTACTTC. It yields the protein CASSQDYTSYEQYF.

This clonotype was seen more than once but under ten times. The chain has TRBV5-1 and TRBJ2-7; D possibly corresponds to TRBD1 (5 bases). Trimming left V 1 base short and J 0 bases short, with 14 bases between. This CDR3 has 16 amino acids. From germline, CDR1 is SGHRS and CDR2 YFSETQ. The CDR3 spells CASSLNPRQTSYEQYF. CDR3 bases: TGCGCCAGCAGCTTGAATCCCCGACAGACCTCCTACGAGCAGTACTTC.

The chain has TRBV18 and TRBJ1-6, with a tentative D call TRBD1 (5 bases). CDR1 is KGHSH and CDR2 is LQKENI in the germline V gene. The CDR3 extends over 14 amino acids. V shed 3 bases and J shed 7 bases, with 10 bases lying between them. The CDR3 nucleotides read TGTGCCAGCTCACCCAAACAGGAGAATTCACCCCTCCACTTT. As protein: CASSPKQENSPLHF.

This CDR3 reads CASRLAGGLSYNEQFF. CDR3 nucleotide sequence: TGCGCCAGTCGACTAGCGGGGGGTCTCTCCTACAATGAGCAGTTCTTC. The chain joins TRBV10-2 to TRBJ2-1; 13 bases agree with TRBD2. In germline, CDR1 is WSHSY, CDR2 SAAADI. V was clipped by 9 bases and J by 0 bases; unmatched bases: 5. CDR3 length: 16 amino acids.

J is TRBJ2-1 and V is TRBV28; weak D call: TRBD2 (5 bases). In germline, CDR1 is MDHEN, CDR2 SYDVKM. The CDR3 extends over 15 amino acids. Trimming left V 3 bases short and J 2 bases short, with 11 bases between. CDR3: CASSFEGRPYNEQFF. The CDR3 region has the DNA TGTGCCAGCAGTTTCGAAGGGAGACCCTACAATGAGCAGTTCTTC.

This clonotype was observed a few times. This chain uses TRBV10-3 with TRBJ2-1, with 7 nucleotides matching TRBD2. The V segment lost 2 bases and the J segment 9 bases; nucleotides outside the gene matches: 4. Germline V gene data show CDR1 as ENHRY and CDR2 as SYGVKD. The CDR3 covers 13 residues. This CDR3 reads CAISEGREGEQFF. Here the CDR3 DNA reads TGTGCCATCAGTGAGGGCAGGGAGGGTGAGCAGTTCTTC.

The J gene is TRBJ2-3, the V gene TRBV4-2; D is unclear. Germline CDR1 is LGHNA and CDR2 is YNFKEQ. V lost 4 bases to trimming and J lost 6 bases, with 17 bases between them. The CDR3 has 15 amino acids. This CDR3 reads CASSLESKRQDTQYF. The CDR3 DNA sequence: TGTGCCAGCAGCCTGGAGTCTAAGAGGCAGGATACGCAGTATTTT.

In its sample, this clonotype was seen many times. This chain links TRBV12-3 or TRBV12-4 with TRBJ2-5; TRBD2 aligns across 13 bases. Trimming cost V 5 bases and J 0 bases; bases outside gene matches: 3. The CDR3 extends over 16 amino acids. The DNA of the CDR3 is TGTGCCAGCAGTCCCGGGACTAGCGGGAACCAAGAGACCCAGTACTTC. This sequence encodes CASSPGTSGNQETQYF.

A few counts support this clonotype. CDR3 loop: CSASKTGDTNEQYF. CDR3 bases: TGCAGTGCCAGCAAAACAGGGGATACGAACGAGCAGTACTTC. This sequence joins TRBV20-1 and TRBJ2-7; 7 bases line up with TRBD1. Looked up from germline, CDR1 is DFQATT and CDR2 is SNEGSKA (reference sequence). V was clipped by 6 bases and J by 5 bases; unmatched bases: 13. This CDR3 spans 14 amino acids.

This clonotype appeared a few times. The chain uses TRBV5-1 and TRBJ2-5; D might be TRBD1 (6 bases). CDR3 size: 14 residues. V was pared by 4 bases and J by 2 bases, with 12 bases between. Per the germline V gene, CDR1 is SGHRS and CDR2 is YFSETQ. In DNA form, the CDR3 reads TGCGCCAGCAGCCATGGACAGCAGCAAGAGACCCAGTACTTC. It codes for CASSHGQQQETQYF.

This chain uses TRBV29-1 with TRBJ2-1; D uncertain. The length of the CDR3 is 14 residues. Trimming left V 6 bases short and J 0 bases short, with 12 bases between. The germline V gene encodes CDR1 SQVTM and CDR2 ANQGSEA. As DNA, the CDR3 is TGCAGCGTAACTTCGTCAAGCTCCTACAATGAGCAGTTCTTC. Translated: CSVTSSSSYNEQFF.

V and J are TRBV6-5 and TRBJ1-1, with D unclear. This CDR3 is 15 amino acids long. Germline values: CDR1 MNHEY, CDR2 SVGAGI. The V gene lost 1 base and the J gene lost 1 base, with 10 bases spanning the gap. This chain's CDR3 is CASSYLGNPNTEAFF. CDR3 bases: TGTGCCAGCAGTTACTTGGGGAACCCGAACACTGAAGCTTTCTTT.

The CDR3 nucleotides read TGCGCCAGCAGCCCGTCGACCGGGACTAGCGGGAGGCAGCAGTTCTTC. Protein product: CASSPSTGTSGRQQFF. This rearrangement joins TRBV4-3 to TRBJ2-1; 15 bases fit TRBD2. V shed 4 bases and J 11 bases; nucleotides not matched to a gene: 9. The CDR3 loop spans 16 amino acids. Looked up from germline, CDR1 is LGHNA and CDR2 is YSLEER.

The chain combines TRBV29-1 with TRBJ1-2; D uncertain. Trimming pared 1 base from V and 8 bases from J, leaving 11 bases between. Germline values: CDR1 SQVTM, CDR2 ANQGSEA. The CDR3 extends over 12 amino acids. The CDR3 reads CSVEVSTGGYTF. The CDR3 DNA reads TGCAGCGTTGAAGTTTCTACCGGAGGCTACACCTTC.

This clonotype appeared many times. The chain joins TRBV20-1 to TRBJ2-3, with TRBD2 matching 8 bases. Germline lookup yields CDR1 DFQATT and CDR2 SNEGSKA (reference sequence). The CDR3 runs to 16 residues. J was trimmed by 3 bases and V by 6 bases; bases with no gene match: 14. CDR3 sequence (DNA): TGCAGTGCCGCTTCTTCGGGAGGGTGGCGGACAGATACGCAGTATTTT. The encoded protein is CSAASSGGWRTDTQYF.

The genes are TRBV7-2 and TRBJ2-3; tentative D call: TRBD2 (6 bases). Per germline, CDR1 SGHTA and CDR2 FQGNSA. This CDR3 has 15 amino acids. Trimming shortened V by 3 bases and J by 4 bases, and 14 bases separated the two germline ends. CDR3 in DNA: TGTGCCAGCAGCTTGACCGGGAGTCGCTCAGATACGCAGTATTTT. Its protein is CASSLTGSRSDTQYF.

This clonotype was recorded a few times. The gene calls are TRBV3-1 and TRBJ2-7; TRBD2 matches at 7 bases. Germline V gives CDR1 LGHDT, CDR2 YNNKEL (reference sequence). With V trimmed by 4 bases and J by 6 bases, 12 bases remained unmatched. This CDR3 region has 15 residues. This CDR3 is CASSPGLVSSREQYF. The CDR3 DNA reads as TGTGCCAGCAGCCCAGGACTAGTGTCGAGTCGCGAGCAGTACTTC.

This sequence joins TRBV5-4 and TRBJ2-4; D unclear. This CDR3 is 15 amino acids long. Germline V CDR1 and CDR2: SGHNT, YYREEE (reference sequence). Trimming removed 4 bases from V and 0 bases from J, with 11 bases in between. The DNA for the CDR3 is TGTGCCAGCAGCGAGGATAGATTAGCCAAAAACATTCAGTACTTC. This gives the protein CASSEDRLAKNIQYF.

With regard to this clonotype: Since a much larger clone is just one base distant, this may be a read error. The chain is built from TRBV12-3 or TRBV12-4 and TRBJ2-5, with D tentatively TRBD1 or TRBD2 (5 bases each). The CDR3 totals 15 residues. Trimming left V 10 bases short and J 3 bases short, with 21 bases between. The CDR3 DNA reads TGTGCCACCCCGTTCCAAGGGACCCGCAAAGAGACCCAGTACTTC. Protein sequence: CATPFQGTRKETQYF.

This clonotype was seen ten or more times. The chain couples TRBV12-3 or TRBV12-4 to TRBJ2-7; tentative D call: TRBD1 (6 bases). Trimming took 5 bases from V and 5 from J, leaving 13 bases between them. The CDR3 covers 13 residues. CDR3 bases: TGTGCCAGCAGTCTTACAGGGCCAAACGAGCAGTACTTC. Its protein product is CASSLTGPNEQYF.

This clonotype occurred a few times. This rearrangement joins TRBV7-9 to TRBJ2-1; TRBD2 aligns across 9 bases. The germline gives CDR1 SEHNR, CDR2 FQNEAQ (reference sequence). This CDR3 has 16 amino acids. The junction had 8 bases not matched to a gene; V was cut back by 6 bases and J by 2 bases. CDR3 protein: CASRDSSGAPYNEQFF. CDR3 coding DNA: TGTGCCAGCAGGGATTCTAGCGGGGCCCCCTACAATGAGCAGTTCTTC.

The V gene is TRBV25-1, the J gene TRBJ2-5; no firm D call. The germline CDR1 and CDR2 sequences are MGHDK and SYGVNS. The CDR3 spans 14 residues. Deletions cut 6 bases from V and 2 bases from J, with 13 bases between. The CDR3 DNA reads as TGTGCCAGCAGCGCCATGGGCGGTCAAGAGACCCAGTACTTC. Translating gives CASSAMGGQETQYF. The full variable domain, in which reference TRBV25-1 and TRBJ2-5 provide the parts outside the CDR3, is EADIYQTPRYLVIGTGKKITLECSQTMGHDKMYWYQQDPGMELHLIHYSYGVNSTEKGDLSSESTVSRIRTEHFPLTLESARPSHTSQYLCASSAMGGQETQYFGPGTRLLVL.

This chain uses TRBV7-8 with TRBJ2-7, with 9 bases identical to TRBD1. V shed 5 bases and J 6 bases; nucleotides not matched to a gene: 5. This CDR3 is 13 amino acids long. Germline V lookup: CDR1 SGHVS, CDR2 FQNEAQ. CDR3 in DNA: TGTGCCAGCAGCACAGACAGGGGGGCCGAGCAGTACTTC. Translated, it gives CASSTDRGAEQYF.

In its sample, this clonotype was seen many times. The CDR3 protein is CASSLAGKYNEQFF. CDR3 nucleotides: TGTGCCAGCAGCTTAGCTGGCAAGTACAATGAGCAGTTCTTC. This chain uses TRBV7-9 with TRBJ2-1; no firm D call. The CDR3 is 14 residues long. Looked up from germline, CDR1 is SEHNR and CDR2 is FQNEAQ (reference sequence). V lost 0 bases to trimming and J lost 4 bases, with 7 bases between them.

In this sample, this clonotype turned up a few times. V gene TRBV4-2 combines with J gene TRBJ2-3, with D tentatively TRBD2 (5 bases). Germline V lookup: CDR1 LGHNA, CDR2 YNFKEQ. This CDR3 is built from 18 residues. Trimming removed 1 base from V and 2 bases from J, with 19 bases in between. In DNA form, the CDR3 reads TGTGCCAGCAGCCAAGCCCTCGGGAACCGGCAGGCCACAGATACGCAGTATTTT. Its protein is CASSQALGNRQATDTQYF.

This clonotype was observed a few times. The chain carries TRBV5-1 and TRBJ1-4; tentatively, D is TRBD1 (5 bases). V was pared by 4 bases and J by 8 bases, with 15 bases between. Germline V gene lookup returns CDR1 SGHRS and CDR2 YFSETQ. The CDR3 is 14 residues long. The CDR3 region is CASSPMMGGEKLFF. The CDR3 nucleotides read TGCGCCAGCAGCCCTATGATGGGGGGGGAAAAACTGTTTTTT.

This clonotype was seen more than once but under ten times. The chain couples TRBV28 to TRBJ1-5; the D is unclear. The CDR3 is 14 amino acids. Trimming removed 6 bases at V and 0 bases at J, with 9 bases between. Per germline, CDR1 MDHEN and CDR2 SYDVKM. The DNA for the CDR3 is TGTGCCAGCAGCCCCAGGATTAGCAATCAGCCCCAGCATTTT. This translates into CASSPRISNQPQHF.

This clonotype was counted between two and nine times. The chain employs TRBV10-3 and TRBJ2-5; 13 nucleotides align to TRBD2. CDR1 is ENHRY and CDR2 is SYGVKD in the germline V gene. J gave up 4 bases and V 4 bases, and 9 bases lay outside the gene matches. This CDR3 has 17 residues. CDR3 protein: CAISVGLAGVGGETQYF. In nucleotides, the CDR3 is TGTGCCATCAGTGTTGGACTAGCGGGAGTTGGGGGAGAGACCCAGTACTTC.

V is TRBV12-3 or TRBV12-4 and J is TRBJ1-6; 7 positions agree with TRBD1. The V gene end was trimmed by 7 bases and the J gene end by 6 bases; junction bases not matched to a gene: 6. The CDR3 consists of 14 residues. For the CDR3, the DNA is TGTGCCAGCATGGCAGGGGGTGGTAATTCACCCCTCCACTTT. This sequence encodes CASMAGGGNSPLHF.

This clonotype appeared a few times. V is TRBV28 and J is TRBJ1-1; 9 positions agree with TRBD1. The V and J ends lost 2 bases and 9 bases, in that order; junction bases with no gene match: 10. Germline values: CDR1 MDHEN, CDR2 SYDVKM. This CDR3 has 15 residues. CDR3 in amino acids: CASSLAGMDRGKAFF. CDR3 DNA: TGTGCCAGCAGTTTAGCTGGTATGGACAGGGGCAAAGCTTTCTTT.